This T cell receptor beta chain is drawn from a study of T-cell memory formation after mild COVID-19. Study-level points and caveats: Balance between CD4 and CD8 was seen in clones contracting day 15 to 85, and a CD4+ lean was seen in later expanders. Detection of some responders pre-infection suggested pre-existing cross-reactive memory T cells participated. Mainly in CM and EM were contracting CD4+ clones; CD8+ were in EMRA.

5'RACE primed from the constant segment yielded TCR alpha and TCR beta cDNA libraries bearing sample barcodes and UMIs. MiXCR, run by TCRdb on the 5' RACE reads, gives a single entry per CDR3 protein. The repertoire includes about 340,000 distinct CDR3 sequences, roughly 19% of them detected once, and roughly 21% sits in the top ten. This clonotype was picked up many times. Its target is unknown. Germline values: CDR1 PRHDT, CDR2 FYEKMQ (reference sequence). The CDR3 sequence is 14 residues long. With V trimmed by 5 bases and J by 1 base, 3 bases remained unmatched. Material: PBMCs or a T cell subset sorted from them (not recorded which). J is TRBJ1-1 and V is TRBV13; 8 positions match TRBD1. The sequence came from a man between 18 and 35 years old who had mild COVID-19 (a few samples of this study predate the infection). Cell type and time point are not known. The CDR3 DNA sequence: TGTGCCAGCAGCGCCGGACAGGGGAACACTGAAGCTTTCTTT. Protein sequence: CASSAGQGNTEAFF. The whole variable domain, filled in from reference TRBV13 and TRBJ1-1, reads AAGVIQSPRHLIKEKRETATLKCYPIPRHDTVYWYQQGPGQDPQFLISFYEKMQSDKGSIPDRFSAQQFSDYHSELNMSSLELGDSALYFCASSAGQGNTEAFFGQGTRLTVV.